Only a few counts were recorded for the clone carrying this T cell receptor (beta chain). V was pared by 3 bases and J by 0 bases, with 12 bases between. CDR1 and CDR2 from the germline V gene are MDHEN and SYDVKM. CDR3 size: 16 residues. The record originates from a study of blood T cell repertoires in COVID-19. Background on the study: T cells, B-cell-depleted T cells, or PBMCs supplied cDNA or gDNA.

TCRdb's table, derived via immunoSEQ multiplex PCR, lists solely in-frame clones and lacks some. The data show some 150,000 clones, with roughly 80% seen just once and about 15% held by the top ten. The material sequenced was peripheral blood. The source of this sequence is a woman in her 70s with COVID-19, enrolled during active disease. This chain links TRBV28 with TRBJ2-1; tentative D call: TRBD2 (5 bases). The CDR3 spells CASSLRRASSYNEQFF. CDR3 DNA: TGTGCCAGCAGTTTGAGGCGGGCCAGCTCCTACAATGAGCAGTTCTTC.